These 21 T cell receptor beta chains originate from one sample sequenced in a study of identical twins. TCRdb re-called the 5' RACE reads through MiXCR, storing one row per CDR3 protein. The sample comprises 1.5 million to 2 million distinct CDR3 sequences, 32% of which are singletons, and approximately 0.25% rests with the top ten. The sequenced material came from cord blood. The source is a newborn girl in good health.

This clonotype was recorded only once. Since a much larger clone is just one base distant, this may be a read error. The chain joins TRBV4-1 to TRBJ2-4, with a weak D call TRBD2 (5 bases). Judging by the DNA end, TRBJ2-7 fits better; the J call may be wrong. The CDR3 contains 16 residues. Germline CDR1 reads MGHRA; CDR2 reads YSYEKL. This chain's CDR3 is CASSRGPRGKSYEQYF. CDR3 nucleotide sequence: TGCGCCAGCAGCCGAGGTCCCCGGGGAAAATCCTACGAGCAGTACTTC.

The chain joins TRBV14 to TRBJ2-5; 9 bases map to TRBD1. The last part of the DNA fits TRBJ2-7 better; the J call may be wrong. The V gene's germline CDR1 is SGHDN and CDR2 FVKESK. The CDR3 has 14 amino acids. The CDR3 nucleotides read TGTGCCAGCAGCCAAGTGGGACAGGGCTGCGAGCAGTACTTC. The encoded protein is CASSQVGQGCEQYF.

A remark on this clonotype: A much larger clonotype is one base distant, so this may be a read error. This sequence joins TRBV7-8 and TRBJ2-3; the match to TRBD2 covers 9 bases. CDR3 length: 16 amino acids. CDR1 SGHVS and CDR2 FQNEAQ come from the germline V gene. CDR3 amino acids: CAGSSGTSLSTDTQYF. DNA for the CDR3: TGTGCCGGCAGCTCGGGGACTAGCCTAAGCACAGATACGCAGTATTTT.

The chain uses TRBV5-1 and TRBJ2-2; 7 bases are shared with TRBD2. The CDR3 runs to 15 residues. CDR1 SGHRS and CDR2 YFSETQ come from the germline V gene. V lost 0 bases and J lost 9; bases outside the gene matches: 8. This chain's CDR3 is CASSLGTRPHRELFF. In nucleotides, the CDR3 is TGCGCCAGCAGCTTGGGGACTAGACCCCACCGGGAGCTGTTTTTT.

The chain employs TRBV4-2 and TRBJ1-4; TRBD1 might be the D (6 bases). CDR1 and CDR2 (germline): LGHNA, YNFKEQ. V was clipped by 4 bases and J by 4 bases, with 10 bases between them. CDR3 size: 14 residues. The DNA of the CDR3 is TGTGCCAGCAGCCTGGACAGCCATAATGAAAAACTGTTTTTT. It encodes CASSLDSHNEKLFF.

This clonotype was detected a few times. The rearrangement uses TRBV15 and TRBJ2-1, with TRBD2 matching over 7 bases. Germline V gene data show CDR1 as LNHNV and CDR2 as YYDKDF (reference sequence). The V and J ends lost 5 bases and 3 bases, in that order; junction bases with no gene match: 7. CDR3 length equals 15 residues. The CDR3 is CATSFSGTLYNEQFF. CDR3 nucleotides: TGTGCCACCAGCTTCAGCGGGACCCTCTACAATGAGCAGTTCTTC.

This clonotype was found a few times. The V and J genes are TRBV29-1 and TRBJ2-7, with 8 bases aligning to TRBD1. This CDR3 is built from 15 residues. V lost 0 bases and J lost 5; bases outside the gene matches: 9. CDR1 is SQVTM, CDR2 ANQGSEA, per germline. The CDR3 DNA reads TGCAGCGTTGAAGATATGGGACAGGTAAGACACGAGCAGTACTTC. Amino acids: CSVEDMGQVRHEQYF.

This clonotype was detected many times. The rearrangement joins TRBV24-1 to TRBJ2-1; D not resolved. The CDR3 totals 16 residues. Trimming took off 3 bases at V and 7 bases at J, with 18 bases between the two ends. Germline CDR1 is KGHDR and CDR2 is SFDVKD. For the CDR3, the DNA is TGTGCCACCAGTGATCCCCTCCGGGCCCTGGCGAATGAGCAGTTCTTC. Translated, it gives CATSDPLRALANEQFF.

This clonotype was counted only a few times. For the CDR3, the DNA is TGTGCCAGCACGGCGGGACAGTTGAACACTGAAGCTTTCTTT. This codes for CASTAGQLNTEAFF. The chain has TRBV9 and TRBJ1-1; TRBD1 aligns across 7 bases. In germline, CDR1 is SGDLS, CDR2 YYNGEE. V lost 6 bases and J lost 0; bases outside the gene matches: 5. The CDR3 length is 14 residues.

The J gene is TRBJ2-1, the V gene TRBV7-2; 11 bases map to TRBD2. The V gene end was trimmed by 3 bases and the J gene end by 9 bases; junction bases not matched to a gene: 7. The CDR3 is 15 amino acids. CDR1 and CDR2 from the germline V gene are SGHTA and FQGNSA. The CDR3: CASSFLAGGSSEQFF. The CDR3 coding sequence is TGTGCCAGCAGCTTCTTAGCGGGGGGGAGCAGTGAGCAGTTCTTC.

V and J are TRBV4-2 and TRBJ2-7; a weak D match, TRBD2 (5 bases). This CDR3 is 17 amino acids long. V was cut by 1 base and J by 7 bases, with 23 bases left in between. Germline V gene data show CDR1 as LGHNA and CDR2 as YNFKEQ. The CDR3 is CASSQAGKSSSYNEQYF. Here the CDR3 DNA reads TGTGCCAGCAGCCAAGCGGGGAAGTCGAGCTCCTACAATGAGCAGTACTTC.

The chain employs TRBV2 and TRBJ2-3, with D perhaps matching TRBD2 (6 bases). Germline CDR1 SNHLY, CDR2 FYNNEI. The ends were cut back, 5 bases at V and 2 bases at J, with 11 bases in the middle. CDR3 size: 14 residues. The CDR3 loop is CASSSSAYTDTQYF. CDR3 sequence (DNA): TGTGCCAGCAGTTCTAGCGCATACACAGATACGCAGTATTTT.

This clonotype showed up just a few times. The chain recombines TRBV20-1 with TRBJ1-2; D ambiguous. From germline, CDR1 is DFQATT and CDR2 SNEGSKA (reference sequence). CDR3 length: 18 amino acids. Trimming stripped 0 bases from V and 6 bases from J, with 26 bases between. The CDR3 nucleotides read TGCAGTGCTAGAGATCGAGTCCTACAGACTCGAAGACATAATGGCTACACCTTC. Amino acids: CSARDRVLQTRRHNGYTF.

The J gene is TRBJ2-3, the V gene TRBV7-6; the D is unclear. Per the germline V gene, CDR1 is SGHVS and CDR2 is FNYEAQ. The length of the CDR3 is 19 residues. Trimming shortened V by 5 bases and J by 0 bases, and 24 bases separated the two germline ends. CDR3 DNA: TGTGCCAGCAGCCCGAATCTCATAAATACTCGTGACAGCACAGATACGCAGTATTTT. Translating it yields CASSPNLINTRDSTDTQYF.

In this sample, this clonotype turned up a few times. The chain carries TRBV6-1 and TRBJ2-5; 8 positions match TRBD1. With V trimmed by 10 bases and J by 5 bases, 9 bases remained unmatched. Germline CDR1 and CDR2: MNHNS and SASEGT. The CDR3 spans 13 residues. The CDR3 region is CAIRGQGRETQYF. DNA for the CDR3: TGTGCCATCAGGGGGCAGGGAAGGGAGACCCAGTACTTC.

This clonotype was observed a handful of times. The V and J genes are TRBV27 and TRBJ1-2; D gene uncertain. Trimming removed 3 bases from V and 2 bases from J, with 7 bases in between. Germline CDR1 is MNHEY and CDR2 is SMNVEV (reference sequence). The CDR3 totals 13 residues. The DNA of the CDR3 is TGTGCCAGCAGTTTTATCGGCAACTATGGCTACACCTTC. This translates into CASSFIGNYGYTF.

This clonotype showed up just a few times. The CDR3 region has the DNA TGTGCCACCGGGGGGCAGGGAGATTCACCCCTCCACTTT. Protein sequence: CATGGQGDSPLHF. The rearrangement uses TRBV28 and TRBJ1-6; D is possibly TRBD1 (6 bases). Germline V gene lookup returns CDR1 MDHEN and CDR2 SYDVKM. V lost 10 bases, J lost 8 bases, and 15 bases lay in between. The CDR3 loop spans 13 amino acids.

This clonotype has just a few counts. The CDR3 sequence: CASSLEGASIAANYGYTF. The CDR3, as DNA: TGTGCCAGCAGCTTAGAGGGGGCCTCAATCGCAGCTAACTATGGCTACACCTTC. The chain links TRBV7-8 to TRBJ1-2; 7 bases fit TRBD1. From germline, CDR1 is SGHVS and CDR2 FQNEAQ. The CDR3 runs to 18 residues. Losses at the gene ends were 1 base for V and 0 bases for J; bases not matched to a gene: 11.

This clonotype has just a few counts. The chain links TRBV3-1 to TRBJ2-5; 15 bases match TRBD2. CDR1 is LGHDT and CDR2 is YNNKEL in the germline V gene (reference sequence). V gave up 7 bases and J gave up 2 bases; unmatched junction bases: 14. CDR3 length: 19 amino acids. CDR3 in DNA: TGTGCCAGCACCCTAAGAAGATGGACTAGCGGGGGGGATCAAGAGACCCAGTACTTC. It translates to CASTLRRWTSGGDQETQYF.

The V call is TRBV7-6, the J call TRBJ2-1, with a tentative D call TRBD2 (6 bases). The CDR3 runs 15 residues. The germline CDR1 and CDR2 sequences are SGHVS and FNYEAQ. V lost 3 bases and J 2 bases, leaving 11 bases between the germline ends. The CDR3 spells CASSFAGIPYNEQFF. The CDR3 bases are TGTGCCAGCAGCTTCGCGGGGATCCCCTACAATGAGCAGTTCTTC. Supplemented by reference TRBV7-6 and TRBJ2-1, the full variable domain reads GAGVSQSPRYKVTKRGQDVALRCDPISGHVSLYWYRQALGQGPEFLTYFNYEAQQDKSGLPNDRFSAERPEGSISTLTIQRTEQRDSAMYRCASSFAGIPYNEQFFGPGTRLTVL.

This clonotype was seen more than once but under ten times. The CDR3 coding sequence is TGTGCCAGCAGTTACGAGGGGTTCCATAATTCACCCCTCCACTTT. Translating it yields CASSYEGFHNSPLHF. The chain uses TRBV6-5 and TRBJ1-6; perhaps TRBD1 as D (5 bases). The CDR3 sequence is 15 residues long. Trimming took off 2 bases at V and 5 bases at J, with 10 bases between the two ends. Germline-derived CDR1 and CDR2 are MNHEY and SVGAGI.